This section outlines one T cell receptor beta chain sequence together with its context. This clone has more than one count but fewer than ten. Its antigen target is currently unknown. A much larger clone is a single base away; this may be a read error. TCRbeta CDR3 regions were amplified from genomic DNA by means of the immunoSEQ Assay, a bias-controlled multiplex PCR. The authors' pipeline ran thus. The number of nucleated cells in each sample was estimated from the amplification of reference gene primers within the assay. Sequence reads were collapsed and filtered to measure the absolute abundance of every unique TCRbeta CDR3 rearrangement. For each sample, productive Simpson clonality was calculated as the square root of Simpson's diversity index across productive rearrangements. TCRdb re-hosts the immuneACCESS table, in-frame sequences only. Its copies lack some clones; in the studies checked, an unresolved V gene accounts for under half of them, and the cause for the rest is not known. V and J calls plus clone size are reproduced from that table; the DNA served to infer D and trimming. The sample includes some 190,000 clones, with approximately 80% observed a single time. The ten largest clones take up less than 7% of the sample.

Whole blood was collected in K2EDTA tubes by collaborating institutions according to the institutions' own protocols. Collaborator samples were shipped for TCRbeta analysis as frozen whole blood, isolated PBMCs, or DNA extracted from either sample type. The sample originates from a study of blood T cell repertoires in COVID-19 (dated by TCRdb to 2018 to 2021). As for the study more broadly: Collaborator samples came from the United States, Italy and Spain and covered acute and convalescent phases of COVID-19. The prospective study material was composed of cDNA or gDNA derived from T cells, B-cell-depleted T cells, or PBMCs. Subjects who had been exposed to COVID-19, were actively infected with it, or had recovered from it provided the deeply sampled blood TCRbeta repertoires that made up the dataset. The repertoires were released in a freely available public database intended as a resource for research on the immune response to SARS-CoV-2. Samples were obtained from the ongoing ImmuneRACE study (first 160 participants) and from about 1,300 subjects provided by 6 global collaborators. The sample metadata nearly always contained a de-identified subject ID, COVID-19 status, age in years and sex. Where available, HLA class I and class II types were taken from metadata supplied by the sample provider and were not determined by assay-based typing.

The germline V gene (reference sequence) sets CDR1 to SEHNR and CDR2 to FQNEAQ. The CDR3 measures 12 amino acids from cysteine to phenylalanine. Left in the record is the CDR3 DNA by itself, 36 bases read in frame from the first base. Trimming leaves V shorter by 6 bases and J shorter by 6 bases, with the junction holding 2 bases beyond the gene matches. Summary of the overall study and its limitations: How much clinical and demographic metadata was included differed by source and by participant, and the metadata was provided uncurated.

The chain couples TRBV7-9 to TRBJ2-1, and 7 junction bases match TRBD1. The sequenced material came from peripheral blood. The clonotype comes from a man between 60 and 75 years old with acute or convalescent COVID-19. The DNA reads as follows: TGTGCCAGCAGGGCAGGGGGCAATGAGCAGTTCTTC. The translation is CASRAGGNEQFF.